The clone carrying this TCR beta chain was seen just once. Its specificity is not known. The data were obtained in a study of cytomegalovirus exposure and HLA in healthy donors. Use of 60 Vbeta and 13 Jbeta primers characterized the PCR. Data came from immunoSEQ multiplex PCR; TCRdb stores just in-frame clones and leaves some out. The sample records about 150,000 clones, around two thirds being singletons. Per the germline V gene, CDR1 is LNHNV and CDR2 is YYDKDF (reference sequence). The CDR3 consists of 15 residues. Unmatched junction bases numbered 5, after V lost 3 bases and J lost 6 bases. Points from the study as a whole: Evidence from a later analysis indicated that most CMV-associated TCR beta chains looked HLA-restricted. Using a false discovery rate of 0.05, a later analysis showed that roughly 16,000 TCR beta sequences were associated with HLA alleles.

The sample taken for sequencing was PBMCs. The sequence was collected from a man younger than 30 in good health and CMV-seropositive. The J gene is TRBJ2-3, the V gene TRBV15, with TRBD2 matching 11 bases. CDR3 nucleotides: TGTGCCACCAGCAGGGTAGCGGGAGGGCCTGATACGCAGTATTTT. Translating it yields CATSRVAGGPDTQYF.